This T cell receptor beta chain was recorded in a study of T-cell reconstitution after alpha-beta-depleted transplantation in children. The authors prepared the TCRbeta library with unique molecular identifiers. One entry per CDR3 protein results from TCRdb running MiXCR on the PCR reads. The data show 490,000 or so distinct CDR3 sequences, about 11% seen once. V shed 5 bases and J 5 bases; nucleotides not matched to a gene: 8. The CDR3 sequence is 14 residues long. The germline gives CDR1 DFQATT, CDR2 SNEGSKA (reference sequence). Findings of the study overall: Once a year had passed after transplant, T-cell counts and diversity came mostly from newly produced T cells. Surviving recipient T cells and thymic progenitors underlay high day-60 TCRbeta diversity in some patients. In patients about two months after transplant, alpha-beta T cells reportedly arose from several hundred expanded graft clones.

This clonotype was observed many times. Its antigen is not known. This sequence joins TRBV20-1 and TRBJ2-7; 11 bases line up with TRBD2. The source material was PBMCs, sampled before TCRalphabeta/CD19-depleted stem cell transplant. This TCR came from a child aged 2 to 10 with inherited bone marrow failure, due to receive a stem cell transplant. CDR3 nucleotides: TGCAGTGCTTCCCCGGGACTAGCGGCCGACGAGCAGTACTTC. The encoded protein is CSASPGLAADEQYF.